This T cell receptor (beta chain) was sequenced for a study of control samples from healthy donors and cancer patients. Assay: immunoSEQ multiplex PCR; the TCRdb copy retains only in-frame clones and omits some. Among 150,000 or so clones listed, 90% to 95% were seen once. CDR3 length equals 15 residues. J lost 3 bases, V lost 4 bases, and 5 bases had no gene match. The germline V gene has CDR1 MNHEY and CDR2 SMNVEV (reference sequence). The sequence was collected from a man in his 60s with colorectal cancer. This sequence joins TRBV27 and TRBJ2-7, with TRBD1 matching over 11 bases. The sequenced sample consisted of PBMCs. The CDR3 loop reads CASSSAGTGGYEQYF. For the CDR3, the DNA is TGTGCCAGCAGTTCCGCCGGGACAGGGGGCTACGAGCAGTACTTC.